One and the same sample provided the 13 T cell receptor beta chains below, sequenced in a study of immune evolution from preneoplasia to lung adenocarcinoma. Assay: immunoSEQ multiplex PCR; the TCRdb copy retains only in-frame clones and omits some. The table includes approximately 9,500 clones, 75% to 85% detected once. Sequenced: FFPE minimally invasive lung adenocarcinoma tissue. Receptors were obtained from a person aged 65-85 years with lung adenocarcinoma.

This chain connects TRBV28 to TRBJ2-2, with D tentatively TRBD1 (6 bases). The CDR3 has 17 residues. Germline CDR1 MDHEN, CDR2 SYDVKM. The V gene lost 2 bases and the J gene lost 5 bases, with 18 bases spanning the gap. The CDR3 DNA follows: TGTGCCAGCAGTTTAATGGGGCTAGGGGGAAGAACCGGGGAGCTGTTTTTT. It codes for CASSLMGLGGRTGELFF.

The chain uses TRBV28 and TRBJ1-2; D gene uncertain. V lost 1 base and J 10 bases, leaving 10 bases between the germline ends. Germline lookup yields CDR1 MDHEN and CDR2 SYDVKM. CDR3 size: 12 residues. In DNA, the CDR3 is TGTGCCAGCAGTTTATCTGCCCGGGTCTACACCTTC. It is translated as CASSLSARVYTF.

In its sample, this clone was seen once. V gene TRBV30 combines with J gene TRBJ2-1; D is possibly TRBD2 (5 bases). Germline loops: CDR1 GTSNPN, CDR2 SVGIG (reference sequence). The CDR3 has 13 amino acids. V gave up 8 bases and J gave up 11 bases, with 22 bases separating them. Here the CDR3 DNA reads TGTGCCCGGGCAGGCGCGGGCCTAGAGCAGCAGTTCTTC. It yields the protein CARAGAGLEQQFF.

This clone was picked up a small number of times. Other DNA sequences in this sample translate to the same CDR3. The chain uses TRBV4-1 and TRBJ1-2; TRBD1 agrees at 7 bases. Germline V gene sequence: CDR1 MGHRA, CDR2 YSYEKL. This CDR3 has 16 residues. V shed 0 bases, J shed 1 base, and the junction held 5 bases outside the gene matches. The CDR3 DNA follows: TGCGCCAGCAGCCAAGACCAGTACAGGGGTAACTATGGCTACACCTTC. Its protein product is CASSQDQYRGNYGYTF.

Concerning this clone: An end of the junction differs from the germline gene, which may be a read error. The chain recombines TRBV2 with TRBJ2-1; unclear D gene. The germline CDR1 and CDR2 sequences are SNHLY and FYNNEI. This CDR3 has 12 amino acids. DNA of the CDR3: TGTGCCAGCAGTGTGTCGCTACACTTAAATCTCTTC. Translation gives CASSVSLHLNLF.

The chain recombines TRBV2 with TRBJ2-5; 7 bases map to TRBD2. The CDR3 loop spans 16 amino acids. CDR1 and CDR2 (germline): SNHLY, FYNNEI. After removal of 3 bases from V and 3 bases from J, the junction contained 10 bases not matched to a gene. CDR3 amino acids: CASSDPDGEGEETQYF. CDR3 nucleotide sequence: TGTGCCAGCAGTGACCCCGATGGGGAGGGAGAAGAGACCCAGTACTTC.

The V gene is TRBV27, the J gene TRBJ2-5, with TRBD2 identical over 9 bases. Unmatched junction bases numbered 4, after V lost 5 bases and J lost 6 bases. Looked up from germline, CDR1 is MNHEY and CDR2 is SMNVEV (reference sequence). CDR3 length: 13 amino acids. The CDR3 coding sequence is TGTGCCAGCAGTAAGACTAGCGGACAGACCCAGTACTTC. This gives the protein CASSKTSGQTQYF.

The chain has TRBV29-1 and TRBJ2-1, with TRBD2 matching 12 bases. The junction had 5 bases not matched to a gene; V was cut back by 8 bases and J by 6 bases. The CDR3 runs 13 residues. In germline, CDR1 is SQVTM, CDR2 ANQGSEA. Here the CDR3 DNA reads TGCAGCTTCCTAGCGGGGGGGTCCAATGAGCAGTTCTTC. This gives the protein CSFLAGGSNEQFF.

With regard to this clone: This same CDR3 is encoded by further DNA sequences in the sample. V usage is TRBV6-5 and J usage is TRBJ1-1, with 8 bases lining up with TRBD1. Germline V gene data show CDR1 as MNHEY and CDR2 as SVGAGI. The V segment lost 6 bases and the J segment 1 base; nucleotides outside the gene matches: 7. This CDR3 region has 15 residues. CDR3 sequence (DNA): TGTGCCAGCAGCTACAGGGGGGTTGGGAACACTGAAGCTTTCTTT. Translating gives CASSYRGVGNTEAFF.

This chain links TRBV2 with TRBJ2-7; 9 nucleotides line up with TRBD1. The CDR3 consists of 18 residues. CDR1 is SNHLY, CDR2 FYNNEI, per germline. Unmatched junction bases numbered 9, after V lost 0 bases and J lost 0 bases. For the CDR3, the DNA is TGTGCCAGCAGTGAAGCGCTCGGGACAGGGACGGGCTCCTACGAGCAGTACTTC. The encoded protein is CASSEALGTGTGSYEQYF.

The rearrangement uses TRBV5-8 and TRBJ2-7; the D is unclear. Germline V CDR1 and CDR2: SGHTS, YDEGEE. The V end was cut by 4 bases, the J end by 1 base, with 18 bases between. The CDR3 loop spans 16 amino acids. CDR3 in DNA: TGTGCCAGCAGCCACCGACGGGCGCATGTGTCCTACGAGCAGTACTTC. Amino acid sequence: CASSHRRAHVSYEQYF.

The chain couples TRBV11-1 to TRBJ2-5; 8 bases line up with TRBD1. The CDR3 has 16 amino acids. V dropped 1 base and J dropped 4; count of bases not matched to a gene: 8. CDR1 and CDR2 (germline): SGHAT, FQDESV (reference sequence). The CDR3 nucleotides read TGTGCCAGCAGCTTAGGTGTCAGGGGGCAAGTAGAGACCCAGTACTTC. It yields the protein CASSLGVRGQVETQYF. Supplemented by reference TRBV11-1 and TRBJ2-5, the full variable domain reads EAEVAQSPRYKITEKSQAVAFWCDPISGHATLYWYRQILGQGPELLVQFQDESVVDDSQLPKDRFSAERLKGVDSTLKIQPAELGDSAMYLCASSLGVRGQVETQYFGPGTRLLVL.

The V gene is TRBV30, the J gene TRBJ2-5; 7 bases agree with TRBD1. The CDR3 length is 14 residues. The V gene end was trimmed by 4 bases and the J gene end by 1 base; junction bases not matched to a gene: 6. Germline V gene sequence: CDR1 GTSNPN, CDR2 SVGIG (reference sequence). The CDR3 nucleotides read TGTGCCTGGAATAAGGGACAGCCCCAAGAGACCCAGTACTTC. Its translation is CAWNKGQPQETQYF.